This is a list of T cell receptor beta chains from one sample in a study of shared clonotypes between healthy human individuals. Method: immunoSEQ multiplex PCR; TCRdb's copy keeps in-frame clones and lacks some. Here the sample spans hundreds of thousands of clones, over 65% being singletons. Sequencing was carried out using memory CD4+ T cells sorted from blood. These receptors came from a young woman in good health. Each CDR3 is given with its conserved first and last residue. The D gene is left open where the match is weak. Clone size is not always given. Where it is, it says once, few, many or a class for expanded clones.

length	V	D	size	J	DNA	CDR3
16	TRBV14	NA	NA	TRBJ1-2	TGTGCCAGCAGCCAAGATCTTTTGGGGACACCTTATGGCTACACCTTC	CASSQDLLGTPYGYTF
18	TRBV19	TRBD1	NA	TRBJ1-2	TGTGCCAGTAGTATGGACCCCCGAGACAGGGGGCAGCGCTATGGCTACACCTTC	CASSMDPRDRGQRYGYTF
13	TRBV30	TRBD1	once	TRBJ1-2	TGTGCCTGGGGGACAGGGGGCTCGTTTGGCTACACCTTC	CAWGTGGSFGYTF
14	TRBV10-3	NA	NA	TRBJ1-5	TGTGCCATCAGGGGGGACACGAGCAATCAGCCCCAGCATTTT	CAIRGDTSNQPQHF
13	TRBV6-5	TRBD1	few	TRBJ1-2	TGTGCCAGCAGGCGGGACAGAAACTATGGCTACACCTTC	CASRRDRNYGYTF
15	TRBV4-1	NA	NA	TRBJ2-3	TGCGCCAGCTCATCCACGGGGAGTCTCTTGCATACGCAGTATTTT	CASSSTGSLLHTQYF
13	TRBV28	NA	NA	TRBJ2-3	TGTGCCAGCAGTTTACCTAGCACAGATACGCAGTATTTT	CASSLPSTDTQYF
15	TRBV28	NA	many	TRBJ2-2	TGTGCCAGCAATCCGGGCAGGTTTCAATCCGGGGAGCTGTTTTTT	CASNPGRFQSGELFF
15	TRBV6-6	NA	NA	TRBJ2-7	TGTGCCAGCAGTTACGCTGGTTTCGATTCCCACGAGCAGTACTTC	CASSYAGFDSHEQYF
14	TRBV6-1	NA	once	TRBJ2-7	TGTGCCAGCAGTGTAGGGGGGGCAGAGAACGAGCAGTACTTC	CASSVGGAENEQYF
15	TRBV28	TRBD1	NA	TRBJ1-2	TGTGCCAGCAGGACGGGACAGGGGACCAAGCATGGCTACACCTTC	CASRTGQGTKHGYTF
16	TRBV19	NA	NA	TRBJ1-5	TGTGCCAGTAGTATGCCCCGGGGCCAGGGGTGGCAGCCCCAGCATTTT	CASSMPRGQGWQPQHF
17	TRBV1	NA	NA	TRBJ2-7	TGCACCAGCAGCCATCCCGGACTAGCGGGGCCGTGGGGGGAGCAGTACTTC	CTSSHPGLAGPWGEQYF
16	TRBV7-2	TRBD1	many	TRBJ2-2	TGTGCCAGCAGCTTAGGGGGACAGGCTAACACCGGGGAGCTGTTTTTT	CASSLGGQANTGELFF
15	TRBV9	TRBD2	NA	TRBJ2-1	TGTGCCAGCAGCGAGCCCGGACTAGCGGGGAATGAGCAGTTCTTC	CASSEPGLAGNEQFF
15	TRBV10-2	TRBD1	NA	TRBJ1-2	TGCGCCAGCAGTGAGACGGGACAGGGATGGTCTGGCTACACCTTC	CASSETGQGWSGYTF
13	TRBV6-1	NA	NA	TRBJ1-1	TGTGCCAGCAGTGGAGAGGGTCCCACTGAAGCTTTCTTT	CASSGEGPTEAFF
14	TRBV25-1	TRBD1	few	TRBJ1-1	TGTGCCAGCAGTTCCAGACAGGGAGGCACTGAAGCTTTCTTT	CASSSRQGGTEAFF
15	TRBV28	NA	NA	TRBJ1-3	TGTGCCAGCAGACCCCGCTCGGGCTCTGGAAACACCATATATTTT	CASRPRSGSGNTIYF
13	TRBV15	NA	NA	TRBJ1-2	TGTGCCACCAGCAGAGGGGGGAACTATGGCTACACCTTC	CATSRGGNYGYTF
14	TRBV6-6	NA	NA	TRBJ1-2	TGTGCCAGCGTCACCGGGACGGCTAACTATGGCTACACCTTC	CASVTGTANYGYTF
14	TRBV19	TRBD1	NA	TRBJ1-2	TGTGCCAGCACCGGGACAGGGCTCGTAAATGGCTACACCTTC	CASTGTGLVNGYTF